The rows below give T cell receptor beta chains drawn from one sample of a study of cytomegalovirus exposure and HLA in healthy donors. Here immunoSEQ multiplex PCR was the method, and the copy in TCRdb shows in-frame clones only, minus some. The sample comprises 150,000 to 200,000 clones, 80% to 85% of which are singletons, and about 0.37% rests with the top ten. What was sequenced was PBMCs. The receptor set was obtained from a boy aged 2 to 10 in good health and CMV-seronegative. Both conserved end residues are part of each CDR3. Fields, in order: V gene, clone size, CDR3 protein. Where a row states a size, it is once, few, many or the class of an expanded clone; other rows omit it.

TRBV11-2 | few | CASSLDTYQPQHF
TRBV4-1 | . | CASSHTGLANTYEQYF
TRBV30 | . | CAWSGPQGAGTGELFF
TRBV27 | . | CASSRRTGTGADEQYF
TRBV28 | . | CASTGQTYEQYF
TRBV6-6 | . | CASSPGSKNIQYF
TRBV9 | . | CASSVEEREQYF
TRBV13 | . | CASSLGPGQPQHF
TRBV30 | . | CAWSGPGLSSYEQYF
TRBV19 | . | CASSITAGVQETQYF
TRBV28 | few | CASAPLKLWTSGRYEQYF
TRBV11-1 | . | CASSLVSGRSYEQYF
TRBV6-6 | few | CASSQTAPSEIAPQHF
TRBV14 | . | CASSPEGATNEKLFF
TRBV7-9 | . | CASSSNRGHVGYTF
TRBV11-2 | . | CASSSTGGLTEAFF
TRBV5-1 | . | CASSEGQVELETQYF
TRBV9 | . | CASSVDGTGTYEQYF
TRBV11-3 | . | CASSLGGKSTDTQYF
TRBV6-1 | . | CASRKTSGREEKYF
TRBV4-1 | . | CASSQWAAGSTDTQYF
TRBV7-9 | once | CASSLAAEFSYEQYF
TRBV19 | . | CASSIRPQGDTEAFF
TRBV7-3 | . | CASSLTPGQGMNTEAFF
TRBV7-9 | . | CASSLEAGSNYGYTF
TRBV6-5 | . | CASSYYRGRNQPQHF
TRBV6-1 | . | CASSAYSGQPNYGYTF
TRBV25-1 | . | CASSTTGGYEQYF
TRBV9 | . | CASSGGVTQYF
TRBV2 | few | CASSERLADYNEQFF
TRBV25-1 | . | CASSEKQGDGYTF
TRBV7-9 | . | CASSLASGSTGEQFF
TRBV13 | . | CASSFRSREVYNEQFF
TRBV16 | . | CASSQRSGSYGYTF
TRBV19 | . | CASSPQDRGITDTQYF
TRBV20-1 | . | CSARDLDEQYF
TRBV5-6 | . | CASSLGLAGGYEQYF
TRBV19 | . | CASSTRGTGTNEKLFF
TRBV14 | once | CASSPNRGNIQYF
TRBV7-8 | . | CASSLASGQGVDEQYF
TRBV6-1 | few | CASSPYGTAKNIQYF
TRBV29-1 | once | CSVEPGDRVGNTIYF
TRBV19 | . | CASSVSGNEQFF
TRBV10-1 | . | CASSEPELGEQYF
TRBV6-5 | . | CASSYERTGIYEQYF
TRBV6-1 | . | CASGLLEGQPQHF
TRBV20-1 | once | CSASLSVNSFF
TRBV19 | . | CASSRTGNTEAFF
TRBV7-9 | once | CASSLQGTQETQYF
TRBV28 | . | CASSSYRGATNEKLFF
TRBV7-2 | . | CASSLGPSGHNEQFF
TRBV29-1 | . | CSVAGTGGMVAGPYEQYF